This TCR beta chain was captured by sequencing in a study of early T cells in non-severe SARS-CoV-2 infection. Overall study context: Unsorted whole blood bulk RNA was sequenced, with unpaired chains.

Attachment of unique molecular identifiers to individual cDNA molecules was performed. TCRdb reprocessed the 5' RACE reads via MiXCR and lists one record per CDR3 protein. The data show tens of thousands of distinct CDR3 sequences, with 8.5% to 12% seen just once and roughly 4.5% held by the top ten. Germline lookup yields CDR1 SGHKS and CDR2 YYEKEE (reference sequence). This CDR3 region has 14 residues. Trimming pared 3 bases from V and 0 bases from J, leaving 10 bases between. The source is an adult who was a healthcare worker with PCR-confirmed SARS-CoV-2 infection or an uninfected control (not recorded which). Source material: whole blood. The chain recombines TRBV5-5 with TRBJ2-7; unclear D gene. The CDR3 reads CASSSLTVSYEQYF. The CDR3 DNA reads TGTGCCAGCAGCTCCTTGACGGTCTCCTACGAGCAGTACTTC.